This TCR beta chain was sequenced during a study of regulatory and conventional T cells in RAG deficiency. The sorted conventional CD4+ T cells were CD25-low and CD127-high, with genomic DNA sequenced. Using immunoSEQ multiplex PCR, the repertoire was profiled, and TCRdb retains in-frame clones only, with some absent. The sample carries 24,000 or so clones, 93% recorded once. This clone was counted once. Its antigen is as yet unknown. Study-level points and caveats: Omenn CD25-high CD127-low cells may be activated cells, not true Tregs. Patient subsets had shorter CDR3s; Omenn Treg-Tconv overlap exceeded 80%.

Another study also made use of these data, one on regulatory T cells. According to that study: The primer mix had 52 TRBV and 13 TRBJ primers. Skewed V and J usage and few unique V-J pairs marked patient repertoires, most in Tregs.

This clonotype was sampled from a human donor in good health. The sample consisted of CD4+ T cells sorted from blood.

CDR3 in DNA: TGTGCCAGCAGCCGGGACTTGGGCACTGAAGCTTTCTTT. It translates to CASSRDLGTEAFF. The gene calls are TRBV6-4 and TRBJ1-1; D is possibly TRBD1 (5 bases). Trimming shortened V by 6 bases and J by 4 bases, and 12 bases separated the two germline ends. This CDR3 has 13 residues. Germline-derived CDR1 and CDR2 are MRHNA and SNTAGT.